This entry describes one T cell receptor (beta chain). These data come from a study of control samples from healthy donors and cancer patients. The data were produced by immunoSEQ multiplex PCR, yet TCRdb's version contains in-frame clones alone and is incomplete. The table has 90,000 or so clones, roughly 80% seen once; the top ten hold around a fifth. The receptor was isolated from a man aged 25 to 40 in good health. Sample: blood.

The CDR3 DNA reads as TGTGCCAGCAGTGAGACGGACGGATACCAAGAGACCCAGTACTTC. Its translation is CASSETDGYQETQYF. The chain uses TRBV6-1 and TRBJ2-5; no definite D call. V shed 3 bases and J shed 0 bases, with 11 bases lying between them. The CDR3 length is 15 residues. Germline CDR1 is MNHNS and CDR2 is SASEGT.